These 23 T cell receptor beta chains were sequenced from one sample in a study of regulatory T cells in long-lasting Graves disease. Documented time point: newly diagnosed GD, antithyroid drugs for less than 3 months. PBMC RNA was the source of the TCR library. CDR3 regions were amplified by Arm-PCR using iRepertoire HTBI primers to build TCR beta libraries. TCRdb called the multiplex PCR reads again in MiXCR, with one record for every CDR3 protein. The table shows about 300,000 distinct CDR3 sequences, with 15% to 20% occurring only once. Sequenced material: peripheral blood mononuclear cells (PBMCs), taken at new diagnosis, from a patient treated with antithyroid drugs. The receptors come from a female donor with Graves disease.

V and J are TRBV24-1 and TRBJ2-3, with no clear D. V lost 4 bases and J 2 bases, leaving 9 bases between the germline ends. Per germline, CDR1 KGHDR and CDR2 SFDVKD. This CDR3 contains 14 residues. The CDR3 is CATSDILDTDTQYF. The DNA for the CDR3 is TGTGCCACCAGTGACATTTTGGACACAGATACGCAGTATTTT.

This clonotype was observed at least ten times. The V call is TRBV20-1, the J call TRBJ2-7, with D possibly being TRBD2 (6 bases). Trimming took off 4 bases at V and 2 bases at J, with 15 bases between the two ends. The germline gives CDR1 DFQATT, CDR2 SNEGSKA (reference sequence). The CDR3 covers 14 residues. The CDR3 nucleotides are TGCAGTGCTATCCAACCCGGGGGTGCCTACGAGCAGTACTTC. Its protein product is CSAIQPGGAYEQYF.

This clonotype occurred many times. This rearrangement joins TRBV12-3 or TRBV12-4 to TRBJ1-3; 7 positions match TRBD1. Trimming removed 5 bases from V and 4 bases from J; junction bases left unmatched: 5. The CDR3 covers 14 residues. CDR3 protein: CASSLRGIGNTIYF. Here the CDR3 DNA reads TGTGCCAGCAGTCTCAGGGGGATCGGAAACACCATATATTTT.

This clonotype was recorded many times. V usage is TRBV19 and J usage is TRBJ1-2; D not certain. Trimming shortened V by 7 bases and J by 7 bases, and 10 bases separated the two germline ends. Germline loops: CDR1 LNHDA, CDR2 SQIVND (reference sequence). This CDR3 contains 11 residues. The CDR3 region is CASTPGGGYTF. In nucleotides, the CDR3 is TGTGCCAGTACCCCGGGAGGTGGCTACACCTTC.

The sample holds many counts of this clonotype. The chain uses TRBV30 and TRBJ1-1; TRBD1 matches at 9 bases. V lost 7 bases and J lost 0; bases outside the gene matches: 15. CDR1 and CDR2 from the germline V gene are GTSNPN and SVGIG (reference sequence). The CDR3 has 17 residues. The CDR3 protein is CASEGVRDRVMNTEAFF. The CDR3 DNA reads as TGTGCCTCCGAAGGCGTCCGGGACAGGGTCATGAACACTGAAGCTTTCTTT.

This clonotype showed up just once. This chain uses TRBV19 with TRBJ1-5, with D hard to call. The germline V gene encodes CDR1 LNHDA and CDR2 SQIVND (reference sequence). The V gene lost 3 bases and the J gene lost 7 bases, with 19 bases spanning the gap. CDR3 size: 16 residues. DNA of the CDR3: TGTGCCAGTAGTATTCGAGCACACTCCTCTCGGCAGCCCCAGCATTTT. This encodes CASSIRAHSSRQPQHF.

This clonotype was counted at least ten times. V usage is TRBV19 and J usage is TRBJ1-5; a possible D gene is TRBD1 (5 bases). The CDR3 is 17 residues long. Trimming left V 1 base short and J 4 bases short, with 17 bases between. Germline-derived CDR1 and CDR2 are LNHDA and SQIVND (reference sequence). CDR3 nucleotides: TGTGCCAGTAGTATAGCCGGCAGGGAGGTCCAAAATCAGCCCCAGCATTTT. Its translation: CASSIAGREVQNQPQHF.

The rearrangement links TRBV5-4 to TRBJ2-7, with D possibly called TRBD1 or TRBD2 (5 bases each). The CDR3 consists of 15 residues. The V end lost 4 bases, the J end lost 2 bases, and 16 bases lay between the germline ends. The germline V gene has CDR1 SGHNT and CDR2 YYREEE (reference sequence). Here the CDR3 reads CASSDGTPDTYEQYF. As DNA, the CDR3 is TGTGCCAGCAGCGACGGGACCCCTGATACCTACGAGCAGTACTTC. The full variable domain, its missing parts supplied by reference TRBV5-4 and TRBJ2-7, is ETGVTQSPTHLIKTRGQQVTLRCSSQSGHNTVSWYQQALGQGPQFIFQYYREEENGRGNFPPRFSGLQFPNYSSELNVNALELDDSALYLCASSDGTPDTYEQYFGPGTRLTVT.

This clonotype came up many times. CDR3 sequence reads: CASSIFPGRGPTYEQYF. The CDR3, as DNA: TGTGCCAGTAGTATATTCCCCGGGAGAGGCCCGACCTACGAGCAGTACTTC. V usage is TRBV19 and J usage is TRBJ2-7, with a possible D match to TRBD2 (6 bases). Trimming left V 2 bases short and J 2 bases short, with 19 bases between. Germline V gene data show CDR1 as LNHDA and CDR2 as SQIVND (reference sequence). This CDR3 contains 17 residues.

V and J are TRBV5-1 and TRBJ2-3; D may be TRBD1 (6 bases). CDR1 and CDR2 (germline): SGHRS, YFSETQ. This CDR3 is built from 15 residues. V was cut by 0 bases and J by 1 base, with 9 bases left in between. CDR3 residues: CASSLAPGGTDTQYF. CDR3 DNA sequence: TGCGCCAGCAGCTTGGCTCCAGGGGGCACAGATACGCAGTATTTT.

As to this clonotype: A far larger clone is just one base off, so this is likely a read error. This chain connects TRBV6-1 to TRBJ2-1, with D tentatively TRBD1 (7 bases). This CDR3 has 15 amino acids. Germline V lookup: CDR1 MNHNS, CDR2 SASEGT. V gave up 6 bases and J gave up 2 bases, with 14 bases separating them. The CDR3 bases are TGTGCCAGCAGCGGCCAGGGGGGCGCCTACAATGAGCAGTTCTTC. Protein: CASSGQGGAYNEQFF.

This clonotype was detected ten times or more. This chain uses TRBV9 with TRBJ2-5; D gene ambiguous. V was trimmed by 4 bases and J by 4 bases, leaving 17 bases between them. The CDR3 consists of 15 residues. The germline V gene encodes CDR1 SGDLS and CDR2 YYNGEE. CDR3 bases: TGTGCCAGCAGCCCCGGTGGGCAGCCTTCAGAGACCCAGTACTTC. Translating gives CASSPGGQPSETQYF.

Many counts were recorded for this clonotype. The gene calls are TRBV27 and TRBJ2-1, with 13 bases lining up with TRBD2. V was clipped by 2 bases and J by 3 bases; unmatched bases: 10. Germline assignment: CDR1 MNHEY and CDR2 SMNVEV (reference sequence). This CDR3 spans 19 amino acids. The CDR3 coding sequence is TGTGCCAGCAGTTTAAGTCCCCCCGGGACTAGCGGGATCTACAATGAGCAGTTCTTC. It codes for CASSLSPPGTSGIYNEQFF.

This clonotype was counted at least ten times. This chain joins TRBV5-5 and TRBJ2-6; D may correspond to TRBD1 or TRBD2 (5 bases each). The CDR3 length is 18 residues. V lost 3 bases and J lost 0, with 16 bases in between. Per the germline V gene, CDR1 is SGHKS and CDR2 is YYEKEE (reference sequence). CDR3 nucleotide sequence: TGTGCCAGCAGCTCAACCGGGACGACCCTCTCTGGGGCCAACGTCCTGACTTTC. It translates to CASSSTGTTLSGANVLTF.

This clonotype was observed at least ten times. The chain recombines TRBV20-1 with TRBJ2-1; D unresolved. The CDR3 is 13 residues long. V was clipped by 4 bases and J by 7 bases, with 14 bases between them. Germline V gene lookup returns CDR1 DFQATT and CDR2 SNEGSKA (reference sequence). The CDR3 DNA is TGCAGTGCTACAGAATTATCGAGGAATGAGCAGTTCTTC. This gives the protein CSATELSRNEQFF.

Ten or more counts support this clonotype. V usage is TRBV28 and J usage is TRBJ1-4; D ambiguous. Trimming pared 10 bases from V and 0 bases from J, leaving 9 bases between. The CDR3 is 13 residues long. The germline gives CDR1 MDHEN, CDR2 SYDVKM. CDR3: CATGGATNEKLFF. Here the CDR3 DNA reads TGTGCCACCGGAGGCGCAACTAATGAAAAACTGTTTTTT.

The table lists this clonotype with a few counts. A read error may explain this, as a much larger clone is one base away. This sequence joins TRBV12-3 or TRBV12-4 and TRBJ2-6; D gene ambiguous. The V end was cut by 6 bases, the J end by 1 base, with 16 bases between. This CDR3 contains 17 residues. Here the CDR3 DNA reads TGTGCCAGCAGCCAATCCACGGTGGGATCTGGGGCCAACGTCCTGACTTTC. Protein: CASSQSTVGSGANVLTF.

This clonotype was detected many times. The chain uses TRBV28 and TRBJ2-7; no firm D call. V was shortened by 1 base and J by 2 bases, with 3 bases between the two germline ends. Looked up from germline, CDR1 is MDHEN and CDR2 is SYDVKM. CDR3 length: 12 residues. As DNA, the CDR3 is TGTGCCAGCAGTTTATCGCCCTACGAGCAGTACTTC. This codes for CASSLSPYEQYF. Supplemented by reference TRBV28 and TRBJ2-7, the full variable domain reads DVKVTQSSRYLVKRTGEKVFLECVQDMDHENMFWYRQDPGLGLRLIYFSYDVKMKEKGDIPEGYSVSREKKERFSLILESASTNQTSMYLCASSLSPYEQYFGPGTRLTVT.

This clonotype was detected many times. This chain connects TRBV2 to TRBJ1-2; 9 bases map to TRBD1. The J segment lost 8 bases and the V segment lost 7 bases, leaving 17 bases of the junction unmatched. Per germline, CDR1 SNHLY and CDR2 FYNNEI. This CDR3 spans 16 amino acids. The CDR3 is CASKENSGTGTVGYTF. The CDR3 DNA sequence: TGTGCCAGCAAAGAGAACTCCGGGACAGGGACGGTGGGCTACACCTTC. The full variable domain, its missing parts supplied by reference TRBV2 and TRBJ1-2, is EPEVTQTPSHQVTQMGQEVILRCVPISNHLYFYWYRQILGQKVEFLVSFYNNEISEKSEIFDDQFSVERPDGSNFTLKIRSTKLEDSAMYFCASKENSGTGTVGYTFGSGTRLTVV.

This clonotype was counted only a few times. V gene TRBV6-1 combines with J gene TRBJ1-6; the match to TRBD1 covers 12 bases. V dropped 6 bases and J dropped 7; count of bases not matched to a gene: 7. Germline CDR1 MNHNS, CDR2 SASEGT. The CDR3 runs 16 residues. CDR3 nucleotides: TGTGCCAGCAGGTGGGGGACAGGGGGCGAAAATTCACCCCTCCACTTT. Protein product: CASRWGTGGENSPLHF.

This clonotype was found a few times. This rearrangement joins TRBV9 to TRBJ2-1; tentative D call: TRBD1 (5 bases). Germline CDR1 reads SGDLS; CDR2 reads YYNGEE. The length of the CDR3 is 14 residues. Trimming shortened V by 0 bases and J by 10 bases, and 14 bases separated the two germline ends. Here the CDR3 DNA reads TGTGCCAGCAGCGTAGGAGGTTGGCAGGGAGAGCAGTTCTTC. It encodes CASSVGGWQGEQFF.

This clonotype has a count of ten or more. DNA of the CDR3: TGTGCCAGCACCCGGGGGGTAAAGCGGGAGGCGTGGGAGACCCAGTACTTC. As protein: CASTRGVKREAWETQYF. V is TRBV3-1 and J is TRBJ2-1; 9 bases fit TRBD2. Near its end, the DNA agrees better with TRBJ2-5, so the J call may be wrong. The CDR3 spans 17 residues. Germline-derived CDR1 and CDR2 are LGHDT and YNNKEL (reference sequence).

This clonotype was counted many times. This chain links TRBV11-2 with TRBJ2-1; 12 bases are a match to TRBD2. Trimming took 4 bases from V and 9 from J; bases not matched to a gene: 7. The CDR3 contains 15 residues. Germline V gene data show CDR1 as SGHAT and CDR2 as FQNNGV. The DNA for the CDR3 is TGTGCCAGCAGCTACAGACTAGCGGGAGAAGGTGAGCAGTTCTTC. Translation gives CASSYRLAGEGEQFF.